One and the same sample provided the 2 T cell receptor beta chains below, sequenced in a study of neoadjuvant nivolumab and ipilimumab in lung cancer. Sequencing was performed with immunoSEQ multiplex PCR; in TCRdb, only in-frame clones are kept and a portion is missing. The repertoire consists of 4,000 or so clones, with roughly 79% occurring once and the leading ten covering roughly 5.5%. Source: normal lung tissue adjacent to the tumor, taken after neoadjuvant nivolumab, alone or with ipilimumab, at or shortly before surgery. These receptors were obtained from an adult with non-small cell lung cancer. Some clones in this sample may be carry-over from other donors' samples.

Here the CDR3 reads CASGLRIGGSDTEAFF. In DNA form, the CDR3 reads TGTGCTAGTGGTTTGAGGATCGGGGGTTCGGACACTGAAGCTTTCTTT. The rearrangement links TRBV12-5 to TRBJ1-1; D is possibly TRBD1 (5 bases). Germline V CDR1 and CDR2: LGHNT, FRNRAP. Trimming shortened V by 2 bases and J by 3 bases, and 16 bases separated the two germline ends. CDR3 length equals 16 residues.

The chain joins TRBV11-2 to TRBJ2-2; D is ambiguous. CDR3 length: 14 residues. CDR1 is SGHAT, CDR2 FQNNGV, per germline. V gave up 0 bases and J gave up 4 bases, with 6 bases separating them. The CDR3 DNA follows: TGTGCCAGCAGCTTAGAAATCTCCACCGGGGAGCTGTTTTTT. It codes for CASSLEISTGELFF.